This T cell receptor beta chain was obtained from a study of shared clonotypes between healthy human individuals. At the level of the study: Donors, aged 18 to 49, were two women and a few men. Notes on the study in general: Naive subsets, compared against memory subsets, generally had larger estimated richness values. Non-shared clonotypes displayed generation probabilities falling below those of clonotypes present in all four donors.

The repertoire was sequenced with immunoSEQ multiplex PCR; TCRdb's copy has only in-frame clones and lacks some. The sample has around 700,000 clones; 72% are singletons. Details on this clone: The antigen remains unidentified.

The CDR3 is 16 residues long. After removal of 4 bases from V and 2 bases from J, the junction contained 10 bases not matched to a gene. Sequenced sample: memory CD4+ T cells sorted from blood. Subset: CD45RA-negative fraction. The TCR sequence derives from a woman under 40 in good health. V usage is TRBV23-1 and J usage is TRBJ2-7, with TRBD1 identical over 8 bases. TRBV23-1 is filed as an ORF, its function uncertain. The chain's CDR3 is CASSPGRDRNPYEQYF. As DNA, the CDR3 is TGCGCCAGCAGTCCCGGAAGGGACAGGAACCCCTACGAGCAGTACTTC.